A selection of T cell receptor beta chains follows, all from one sample in a study of blood T cell repertoires in COVID-19. Assay: immunoSEQ multiplex PCR; the TCRdb copy retains only in-frame clones and omits some. The data hold some 44,000 clones, with roughly 84% observed a single time. Sample: peripheral blood. The receptors come from a human donor in a cohort sampled during active COVID-19. Both conserved end residues are part of each CDR3. A D gene is named only where the DNA matches it firmly. Only part of the rows carry a size: once, few, many, or a class if the clone is expanded.

V gene: TRBV18; D gene: NA; J gene: TRBJ2-1; clone size: NA; CDR3 protein: CASSPKGGPYNEQFF; CDR3 DNA: TGTGCCAGCTCACCGAAGGGGGGGCCCTACAATGAGCAGTTCTTC
V gene: TRBV6-4; D gene: NA; J gene: TRBJ1-4; clone size: once; CDR3 protein: CASSAKGGEKLFF; CDR3 DNA: TGTGCCAGCAGTGCAAAGGGAGGGGAAAAACTGTTTTTT
V gene: TRBV7-6; D gene: NA; J gene: TRBJ2-7; clone size: NA; CDR3 protein: CASSLTESSYEQYF; CDR3 DNA: TGTGCCAGCAGCCTGACAGAGAGCTCCTACGAGCAGTACTTC
V gene: TRBV7-9; D gene: NA; J gene: TRBJ1-2; clone size: NA; CDR3 protein: CASSPGGGYGYTF; CDR3 DNA: TGTGCCAGCAGCCCGGGGGGGGGCTATGGCTACACCTTC
V gene: TRBV13; D gene: NA; J gene: TRBJ2-1; clone size: NA; CDR3 protein: CASTFGRGLYNEQFF; CDR3 DNA: TGTGCCAGCACGTTCGGGCGGGGCCTCTACAATGAGCAGTTCTTC
V gene: TRBV5-1; D gene: TRBD1; J gene: TRBJ2-7; clone size: NA; CDR3 protein: CASSFGQGFFNEQYF; CDR3 DNA: TGCGCCAGCAGCTTCGGACAGGGTTTTTTCAACGAGCAGTACTTC
V gene: TRBV5-1; D gene: NA; J gene: TRBJ1-2; clone size: NA; CDR3 protein: CASSLDTGDYGYTF; CDR3 DNA: TGCGCCAGCAGCTTGGACACCGGGGACTATGGCTACACCTTC
V gene: TRBV9; D gene: TRBD1; J gene: TRBJ1-1; clone size: NA; CDR3 protein: CASSPRQGNTEAFF; CDR3 DNA: TGTGCCAGCAGCCCCCGACAGGGGAACACTGAAGCTTTCTTT
V gene: TRBV11-2; D gene: TRBD1; J gene: TRBJ2-7; clone size: NA; CDR3 protein: CASSLGQIYEQYF; CDR3 DNA: TGTGCCAGCAGCTTGGGACAGATCTACGAGCAGTACTTC
V gene: TRBV3-1/TRBV3-2; D gene: TRBD1; J gene: TRBJ1-1; clone size: NA; CDR3 protein: CASSHTTGTVVFEAFF; CDR3 DNA: TGTGCCAGCAGCCACACCACCGGGACAGTGGTTTTTGAAGCTTTCTTT
V gene: TRBV10-3; D gene: NA; J gene: TRBJ2-1; clone size: NA; CDR3 protein: CAISESSGVNEQFF; CDR3 DNA: TGTGCCATCAGTGAGTCGTCGGGGGTCAATGAGCAGTTCTTC
V gene: TRBV5-1; D gene: TRBD2; J gene: TRBJ2-1; clone size: NA; CDR3 protein: CASSLGRGGVSRNEQFF; CDR3 DNA: TGCGCCAGCAGCTTAGGACGGGGGGGTGTTTCCCGCAATGAGCAGTTCTTC
V gene: TRBV7-9; D gene: TRBD1; J gene: TRBJ1-6; clone size: NA; CDR3 protein: CASSTGVRNSPLHF; CDR3 DNA: TGTGCCAGCAGCACAGGGGTAAGAAATTCACCCCTCCACTTT
V gene: TRBV5-4; D gene: NA; J gene: TRBJ2-1; clone size: NA; CDR3 protein: CASSLGGGDPEQFF; CDR3 DNA: TGTGCCAGCAGCTTGGGAGGGGGGGATCCAGAGCAGTTCTTC
V gene: TRBV5-1; D gene: NA; J gene: TRBJ2-7; clone size: NA; CDR3 protein: CASSLVLPGSSYEQYF; CDR3 DNA: TGCGCCAGCAGCTTGGTTTTGCCAGGGTCTTCCTACGAGCAGTACTTC
V gene: TRBV29-1; D gene: TRBD1; J gene: TRBJ1-5; clone size: NA; CDR3 protein: CSVRGQGAGQPQHF; CDR3 DNA: TGCAGCGTGAGGGGACAGGGGGCCGGGCAGCCCCAGCATTTT
V gene: TRBV6-2/TRBV6-3; D gene: TRBD1; J gene: TRBJ2-2; clone size: NA; CDR3 protein: CASSYTLRQGRVWAPGELFF; CDR3 DNA: TGTGCCAGCAGTTACACCCTTCGACAGGGTAGGGTCTGGGCACCCGGGGAGCTGTTTTTT
V gene: TRBV28; D gene: NA; J gene: TRBJ1-5; clone size: NA; CDR3 protein: CASSFDIDNQPQHF; CDR3 DNA: TGTGCCAGCAGTTTTGACATTGACAATCAGCCCCAGCATTTT
V gene: TRBV6-2/TRBV6-3; D gene: TRBD1; J gene: TRBJ1-2; clone size: NA; CDR3 protein: CASSAGGNYGYTF; CDR3 DNA: TGTGCCAGCAGCGCAGGGGGCAACTATGGCTACACCTTC
V gene: TRBV3-1/TRBV3-2; D gene: TRBD1; J gene: TRBJ2-3; clone size: NA; CDR3 protein: CASTPRTGLTDTQYF; CDR3 DNA: TGTGCCAGCACTCCTCGGACAGGCCTCACAGATACGCAGTATTTT
V gene: TRBV5-8; D gene: NA; J gene: TRBJ1-1; clone size: NA; CDR3 protein: CASSLGQGHTEAFF; CDR3 DNA: TGTGCCAGCAGCTTGGGGCAGGGGCATACTGAAGCTTTCTTT
V gene: TRBV27; D gene: TRBD2; J gene: TRBJ2-3; clone size: NA; CDR3 protein: CASSLSSGRSTDTQYF; CDR3 DNA: TGTGCCAGCAGTTTAAGCAGCGGGAGAAGCACAGATACGCAGTATTTT
V gene: TRBV15; D gene: NA; J gene: TRBJ2-1; clone size: NA; CDR3 protein: CATSSTHRDIYNEQFF; CDR3 DNA: TGTGCCACCAGCAGCACGCACCGGGACATATACAATGAGCAGTTCTTC
V gene: TRBV4-1; D gene: NA; J gene: TRBJ1-4; clone size: NA; CDR3 protein: CASSPPREREKLFF; CDR3 DNA: TGCGCCAGCAGCCCCCCGAGAGAACGGGAAAAACTGTTTTTT
V gene: TRBV18; D gene: TRBD1; J gene: TRBJ2-1; clone size: NA; CDR3 protein: CASSPLPGTAYYNEQFF; CDR3 DNA: TGTGCCAGCTCACCACTGCCCGGGACAGCGTATTACAATGAGCAGTTCTTC
V gene: TRBV7-2; D gene: NA; J gene: TRBJ1-2; clone size: NA; CDR3 protein: CASSFARGGPYTHTF; CDR3 DNA: TGTGCCAGCAGCTTTGCTCGCGGGGGCCCCTATACACACACCTTC
V gene: TRBV30; D gene: TRBD1; J gene: TRBJ1-6; clone size: NA; CDR3 protein: CAWRQTGAYNSPLHF; CDR3 DNA: TGTGCCTGGAGGCAGACAGGGGCCTATAATTCACCCCTCCACTTT
V gene: TRBV3-1/TRBV3-2; D gene: NA; J gene: TRBJ1-1; clone size: NA; CDR3 protein: CASSETGSEAFF; CDR3 DNA: TGTGCCAGCAGCGAAACAGGGTCTGAAGCTTTCTTT
V gene: TRBV6-5; D gene: NA; J gene: TRBJ1-5; clone size: NA; CDR3 protein: CASSPGPEGNQPQHF; CDR3 DNA: TGTGCCAGCAGTCCAGGGCCCGAGGGCAATCAGCCCCAGCATTTT
V gene: TRBV27; D gene: NA; J gene: TRBJ1-5; clone size: NA; CDR3 protein: CATSAGPTGIQPQHF; CDR3 DNA: TGTGCCACCTCAGCGGGGCCCACAGGGATTCAGCCCCAGCATTTT
V gene: TRBV7-8; D gene: TRBD1; J gene: TRBJ1-4; clone size: NA; CDR3 protein: CASGRGTGSLGEKLFF; CDR3 DNA: TGTGCCAGCGGCCGGGGGACAGGGTCTCTAGGTGAAAAACTGTTTTTT
V gene: TRBV10-2; D gene: NA; J gene: TRBJ2-7; clone size: NA; CDR3 protein: CASSGRGIGYEQYF; CDR3 DNA: TGCGCCAGCAGTGGCAGAGGTATCGGTTACGAGCAGTACTTC
V gene: TRBV6-2/TRBV6-3; D gene: TRBD2; J gene: TRBJ2-2; clone size: NA; CDR3 protein: CASSTLAGGDTGELFF; CDR3 DNA: TGTGCCAGCAGCACTCTAGCGGGGGGTGACACCGGGGAGCTGTTTTTT
V gene: TRBV5-1; D gene: TRBD2; J gene: TRBJ2-3; clone size: NA; CDR3 protein: CASSPGTSGDMSTDTQYF; CDR3 DNA: TGCGCCAGCAGCCCAGGGACTAGCGGGGACATGAGCACAGATACGCAGTATTTT
V gene: TRBV5-1; D gene: TRBD1; J gene: TRBJ2-7; clone size: NA; CDR3 protein: CASCRDSQTYEQYF; CDR3 DNA: TGCGCCAGCTGCCGGGACAGTCAAACCTACGAGCAGTACTTC
V gene: TRBV9; D gene: NA; J gene: TRBJ2-3; clone size: NA; CDR3 protein: CASSVDGSGTQYF; CDR3 DNA: TGTGCCAGCAGCGTAGACGGGAGCGGGACGCAGTATTTT
V gene: TRBV5-4; D gene: TRBD1; J gene: TRBJ1-1; clone size: NA; CDR3 protein: CASSARDRDTEAFF; CDR3 DNA: TGTGCCAGCAGCGCAAGAGACAGGGACACTGAAGCTTTCTTT
V gene: TRBV19; D gene: TRBD2; J gene: TRBJ2-5; clone size: NA; CDR3 protein: CASSPGLAGTETQYF; CDR3 DNA: TGTGCCAGTAGTCCCGGACTAGCGGGCACGGAGACCCAGTACTTC
V gene: TRBV5-1; D gene: TRBD1; J gene: TRBJ2-7; clone size: NA; CDR3 protein: CASSPNVGGQGSYEQYF; CDR3 DNA: TGCGCCAGCAGCCCCAATGTTGGAGGACAGGGATCCTACGAGCAGTACTTC
V gene: TRBV18; D gene: TRBD1; J gene: TRBJ1-1; clone size: NA; CDR3 protein: CASSPGLIGQGTEAFF; CDR3 DNA: TGTGCCAGCTCACCGGGTCTGATAGGACAGGGCACGGAAGCTTTCTTT
V gene: TRBV7-9; D gene: NA; J gene: TRBJ2-5; clone size: NA; CDR3 protein: CASSLRQVSQETQYF; CDR3 DNA: TGTGCCAGCAGCTTACGACAGGTTTCACAAGAGACCCAGTACTTC
V gene: TRBV7-9; D gene: NA; J gene: TRBJ1-1; clone size: NA; CDR3 protein: CASDLAVNTEAFF; CDR3 DNA: TGTGCCAGCGATCTGGCGGTCAACACTGAAGCTTTCTTT
V gene: TRBV19; D gene: TRBD2; J gene: TRBJ2-1; clone size: NA; CDR3 protein: CASRLAGGPNEQFF; CDR3 DNA: TGTGCCAGTAGACTAGCGGGGGGGCCTAATGAGCAGTTCTTC
V gene: TRBV30; D gene: NA; J gene: TRBJ2-7; clone size: NA; CDR3 protein: CAWSAGGGQYF; CDR3 DNA: TGTGCCTGGAGTGCCGGAGGCGGGCAGTACTTC
V gene: TRBV25-1; D gene: NA; J gene: TRBJ1-2; clone size: NA; CDR3 protein: CASSDQGRAHGYTF; CDR3 DNA: TGTGCCAGCAGTGACCAGGGCCGAGCGCATGGCTACACCTTC
V gene: TRBV9; D gene: TRBD1; J gene: TRBJ1-2; clone size: NA; CDR3 protein: CASSAKKTGVNYGYTF; CDR3 DNA: TGTGCCAGCAGCGCGAAAAAGACAGGGGTTAACTATGGCTACACCTTC
V gene: TRBV19; D gene: NA; J gene: TRBJ2-5; clone size: NA; CDR3 protein: CASSIGRGRDETQYF; CDR3 DNA: TGTGCCAGTAGTATAGGGAGGGGACGTGATGAGACCCAGTACTTC
V gene: TRBV3-1/TRBV3-2; D gene: TRBD1; J gene: TRBJ1-2; clone size: NA; CDR3 protein: CASSPTGGEYYGYTF; CDR3 DNA: TGTGCCAGCAGCCCGACAGGGGGGGAATACTATGGCTACACCTTC
V gene: TRBV6-1; D gene: NA; J gene: TRBJ1-1; clone size: NA; CDR3 protein: CASSEIRGQNTEAFF; CDR3 DNA: TGTGCCAGCAGTGAGATCAGGGGTCAGAACACTGAAGCTTTCTTT
V gene: TRBV9; D gene: NA; J gene: TRBJ1-1; clone size: NA; CDR3 protein: CASSLTSNTEAFF; CDR3 DNA: TGTGCCAGCAGCCTAACTTCGAACACTGAAGCTTTCTTT
V gene: TRBV7-8; D gene: TRBD2; J gene: TRBJ2-2; clone size: NA; CDR3 protein: CASSPRTSTTNTGELFF; CDR3 DNA: TGTGCCAGCAGCCCCCGGACTAGCACGACGAACACCGGGGAGCTGTTTTTT
V gene: TRBV27; D gene: NA; J gene: TRBJ2-5; clone size: NA; CDR3 protein: CASSFSYQETQYF; CDR3 DNA: TGTGCCAGCAGTTTTTCGTACCAAGAGACCCAGTACTTC
V gene: TRBV9; D gene: NA; J gene: TRBJ1-4; clone size: NA; CDR3 protein: CASSAAAMEGNEKLFF; CDR3 DNA: TGTGCCAGCAGCGCAGCCGCGATGGAGGGAAATGAAAAACTGTTTTTT
V gene: TRBV7-8; D gene: TRBD1; J gene: TRBJ2-2; clone size: NA; CDR3 protein: CASSQHRGRGDTGELFF; CDR3 DNA: TGTGCCAGCAGCCAACACAGGGGGCGCGGCGACACCGGGGAGCTGTTTTTT